These 31 T cell receptor beta chains share one sample of origin, sequenced in a study of blood T cells in healthy people across ages. Then a second PCR, running about 6 to 11 cycles, was carried out with a sample-barcoded 5' primer and a J-beta primer mix. TCRdb reprocessed the 5' RACE reads with MiXCR, giving one entry per CDR3 protein. The sample consists of some 1.5 million distinct CDR3 sequences, roughly 27% of them appearing once. Sequenced: blood. The receptors derive from a woman aged 25-40 years in good health.

This clonotype was observed at least ten times. The chain carries TRBV7-2 and TRBJ2-3; D not resolved. With 6 bases removed from V and 1 base from J, the gap between germline ends came to 11 bases. Germline V gene sequence: CDR1 SGHTA, CDR2 FQGNSA. This CDR3 is 14 amino acids long. CDR3 sequence (DNA): TGTGCCAGCAGTCCTGACTTGGGCACAGATACGCAGTATTTT. Translation: CASSPDLGTDTQYF. Full variable domain (missing parts from reference TRBV7-2 and TRBJ2-3): GAGVSQSPSNKVTEKGKDVELRCDPISGHTALYWYRQSLGQGLEFLIYFQGNSAPDKSGLPSDRFSAERTGGSVSTLTIQRTQQEDSAVYLCASSPDLGTDTQYFGPGTRLTVL.

This chain links TRBV3-1 with TRBJ1-5; unclear D gene. CDR3 length: 13 residues. The V gene's germline CDR1 is LGHDT and CDR2 YNNKEL (reference sequence). V gave up 1 base and J gave up 7 bases, with 8 bases separating them. The CDR3 reads CASSQGIWQPQHF. As DNA, the CDR3 is TGTGCCAGCAGCCAAGGGATTTGGCAGCCCCAGCATTTT.

J is TRBJ2-3 and V is TRBV3-1; no reliable D call. Germline CDR1 and CDR2: LGHDT and YNNKEL (reference sequence). The CDR3 runs to 14 residues. V dropped 3 bases and J dropped 5 bases, with 12 bases sitting between them. The CDR3 DNA reads as TGTGCCAGCAGCCAGGTAGACTCGAGAGATACGCAGTATTTT. It encodes CASSQVDSRDTQYF.

The genes are TRBV5-5 and TRBJ2-4; TRBD2 matches 12 bases. Matching the DNA end better, TRBJ2-7 makes the J call doubtful. CDR3 length equals 16 residues. CDR1 and CDR2 from the germline V gene are SGHKS and YYEKEE (reference sequence). CDR3 bases: TGTGCCGGCATCCTGACTAGCGGGAGAACATTGGACGAGCAGTACTTC. It specifies CAGILTSGRTLDEQYF.

Only a few counts were recorded for this clonotype. The CDR3 protein is CASSPPSLSSYNEQFF. The DNA of the CDR3 is TGTGCCAGCTCACCACCGTCCTTAAGCTCCTACAATGAGCAGTTCTTC. The chain carries TRBV18 and TRBJ2-1; unclear D gene. V shed 0 bases and J shed 0 bases, with 9 bases lying between them. Per germline, CDR1 KGHSH and CDR2 LQKENI. This CDR3 contains 16 residues.

This sequence joins TRBV14 and TRBJ2-3, with D possibly being TRBD1 (5 bases). V was shortened by 0 bases and J by 6 bases, with 10 bases between the two germline ends. The CDR3 totals 14 residues. CDR1 is SGHDN and CDR2 is FVKESK in the germline V gene. The chain's CDR3 is CASSQESQGDTQYF. CDR3 nucleotides: TGTGCCAGCAGCCAAGAATCGCAGGGCGATACGCAGTATTTT.

This sequence joins TRBV12-3 or TRBV12-4 and TRBJ2-2, with TRBD2 matching 16 bases. Unmatched junction bases numbered 7, after V lost 7 bases and J lost 8 bases. The CDR3 sequence is 16 residues long. The CDR3, as DNA: TGTGCCAGCATCTGGGGACTAGCGGGGGGGCAGGGGGAGCTGTTTTTT. Amino acids: CASIWGLAGGQGELFF.

The chain has TRBV19 and TRBJ2-7, with D possibly TRBD2 on 5 matching bases. The germline gives CDR1 LNHDA, CDR2 SQIVND (reference sequence). V dropped 5 bases and J dropped 2 bases, with 13 bases sitting between them. There are 14 residues in the CDR3. The CDR3 region is CASSLRARTYEQYF. CDR3 coding DNA: TGTGCCAGTAGTTTGAGGGCGAGAACCTACGAGCAGTACTTC.

The chain uses TRBV15 and TRBJ1-5; D possibly corresponds to TRBD1 (5 bases). The V gene lost 0 bases and the J gene lost 9 bases, with 12 bases spanning the gap. Germline V gene data show CDR1 as LNHNV and CDR2 as YYDKDF (reference sequence). This CDR3 is 14 amino acids long. CDR3 sequence: CATSRDLTQGPQHF. The CDR3 coding sequence is TGTGCCACCAGCAGAGATCTCACGCAGGGGCCCCAGCATTTT.

The chain has TRBV5-1 and TRBJ2-3; 7 bases align to TRBD2. The trim removed 4 bases at V and 0 bases at J, leaving 8 bases unmatched. The CDR3 has 16 residues. Germline V lookup: CDR1 SGHRS, CDR2 YFSETQ. CDR3 in amino acids: CASSASGSISTDTQYF. CDR3 bases: TGCGCCAGCAGCGCTAGCGGTTCTATTAGCACAGATACGCAGTATTTT.

This sequence joins TRBV12-3 or TRBV12-4 and TRBJ1-4; tentative D call: TRBD1 (6 bases). The CDR3 contains 14 residues. V was cut by 6 bases and J by 4 bases, with 12 bases left in between. CDR3 bases: TGTGCCAGCAGCCCCGAGGGGGTTAATGAAAAACTGTTTTTT. It encodes CASSPEGVNEKLFF.

The rearrangement uses TRBV6-4 and TRBJ2-5; 10 bases match TRBD1. CDR3 size: 14 residues. Trimming at V came to 6 bases and at J to 5 bases, leaving 6 bases not matched to a gene. From germline, CDR1 is MRHNA and CDR2 SNTAGT. The CDR3: CASSQGQGSETQYF. CDR3 nucleotides: TGTGCCAGCAGCCAGGGACAGGGGAGCGAGACCCAGTACTTC.

In its sample, this clonotype was seen a few times. This chain joins TRBV12-3 or TRBV12-4 and TRBJ2-1, with TRBD1 matching 8 bases. J was trimmed by 3 bases and V by 6 bases; bases with no gene match: 4. CDR3 length: 14 residues. CDR3 bases: TGTGCCAGCAGCCAGGGGGCGATCTACAATGAGCAGTTCTTC. Protein sequence: CASSQGAIYNEQFF.

The chain uses TRBV11-2 and TRBJ1-4, with D possibly matching TRBD1 (5 bases). The germline V gene has CDR1 SGHAT and CDR2 FQNNGV. There are 16 residues in the CDR3. V gave up 1 base and J gave up 0 bases, with 9 bases separating them. The CDR3 DNA sequence: TGTGCCAGCAGCTTAGCAGGGATCGCAACTAATGAAAAACTGTTTTTT. This gives the protein CASSLAGIATNEKLFF.

The rearrangement links TRBV18 to TRBJ2-1; 16 bases agree with TRBD2. The CDR3 is made up of 17 amino acids. J gave up 6 bases and V 5 bases, and 7 bases lay outside the gene matches. The germline V gene encodes CDR1 KGHSH and CDR2 LQKENI. The DNA for the CDR3 is TGTGCCAGCTCATCCCTCGGGACTAGCGGGAGGGCCAATGAGCAGTTCTTC. It encodes CASSSLGTSGRANEQFF.

At least ten counts were recorded for this clonotype. This chain links TRBV5-1 with TRBJ1-2, with unresolved D. Germline V gives CDR1 SGHRS, CDR2 YFSETQ. V lost 0 bases to trimming and J lost 7 bases, with 4 bases between them. The length of the CDR3 is 11 residues. As DNA, the CDR3 is TGCGCCAGCAGCTTGGACGGTGGCTACACCTTC. Its translation: CASSLDGGYTF.

The chain is built from TRBV12-3 or TRBV12-4 and TRBJ2-3; 13 nucleotides match TRBD2. Trimming removed 2 bases from V and 8 bases from J; junction bases left unmatched: 1. The CDR3 extends over 14 amino acids. CDR3 loop: CASSLRLAGGTQYF. The DNA for the CDR3 is TGTGCCAGCAGTTTAAGACTAGCGGGAGGTACGCAGTATTTT.

The chain links TRBV29-1 to TRBJ1-2; no clear D. V lost 5 bases and J lost 3, with 13 bases in between. The CDR3 runs 13 residues. From germline, CDR1 is SQVTM and CDR2 ANQGSEA. The CDR3 DNA is TGCAGCGTTTCTTCGGCAGAAGACTATGGCTACACCTTC. Its protein is CSVSSAEDYGYTF.

This clonotype was observed many times. V gene TRBV29-1 combines with J gene TRBJ1-2; D possibly corresponds to TRBD1 (5 bases). Germline V gene lookup returns CDR1 SQVTM and CDR2 ANQGSEA. Trimming took off 2 bases at V and 6 bases at J, with 13 bases between the two ends. The CDR3 loop spans 13 amino acids. For the CDR3, the DNA is TGCAGCGTTGAAATGGGGGAGTTGCATGGCTACACCTTC. Encoded protein: CSVEMGELHGYTF. Variable domain in full (rest from reference TRBV29-1 and TRBJ1-2): SAVISQKPSRDICQRGTSLTIQCQVDSQVTMMFWYRQQPGQSLTLIATANQGSEATYESGFVIDKFPISRPNLTFSTLTVSNMSPEDSSIYLCSVEMGELHGYTFGSGTRLTVV.

This clonotype was counted at least ten times. The CDR3 region is CASTRDRERDEQFF. The CDR3 bases are TGTGCCAGCACCAGGGACAGGGAAAGGGATGAGCAGTTCTTC. The rearrangement uses TRBV2 and TRBJ2-1; 9 bases are shared with TRBD1. The CDR3 consists of 14 residues. V was pared by 7 bases and J by 8 bases, with 9 bases of the junction left unmatched. Germline V gene sequence: CDR1 SNHLY, CDR2 FYNNEI.

This clonotype was counted ten times or more. The genes are TRBV5-1 and TRBJ2-7; D gene ambiguous. V lost 0 bases to trimming and J lost 5 bases, with 6 bases between them. This CDR3 region has 12 residues. In germline, CDR1 is SGHRS, CDR2 YFSETQ. CDR3 nucleotides: TGCGCCAGCAGCTTGGTGGACCACGAGCAGTACTTC. This sequence encodes CASSLVDHEQYF.

The CDR3: CASSPWIKLGQGIYTAFF. The DNA of the CDR3 is TGTGCCAGCAGCCCATGGATTAAGCTGGGACAGGGCATATATACGGCTTTCTTT. This rearrangement joins TRBV3-1 to TRBJ1-1; 9 bases agree with TRBD1. The CDR3 is made up of 18 amino acids. After removal of 4 bases from V and 11 bases from J, the junction contained 23 bases not matched to a gene. Germline V gene sequence: CDR1 LGHDT, CDR2 YNNKEL (reference sequence).

The genes are TRBV6-2 or TRBV6-3 and TRBJ1-5, with a possible D match to TRBD1 (5 bases). The CDR3 loop spans 16 amino acids. The ends were cut back, 4 bases at V and 3 bases at J, with 16 bases in the middle. Germline-derived CDR1 and CDR2 are MNHEY and SVGEGT. CDR3 protein: CASSFLGTAINQPQHF. The CDR3 DNA reads as TGTGCCAGCAGTTTTCTCGGGACCGCGATCAATCAGCCCCAGCATTTT.

As to this clonotype: Germline and junction disagree at one end, which may indicate a read error. The genes are TRBV3-1 and TRBJ2-5, with a weak D call TRBD2 (5 bases). The CDR3 length is 15 residues. The germline CDR1 and CDR2 sequences are LGHDT and YNNKEL (reference sequence). In DNA form, the CDR3 reads TGTGCCAGCAGCCAAGATAGAACGGACTTAGAGACCGAGTACTTC. As protein: CASSQDRTDLETEYF.

Worth noting for this clonotype: This may be a read error: a much more frequent sequence differs by one nucleotide. The chain is built from TRBV5-1 and TRBJ2-3; D might be TRBD2 (6 bases). The CDR3 is 15 amino acids. CDR1 and CDR2 from the germline V gene are SGHRS and YFSETQ. CDR3 nucleotide sequence: TGCGCCGGCAGCGAGACTAGTTTACCCACAGATACGCAGTATTTT. This gives the protein CAGSETSLPTDTQYF.

The J gene is TRBJ1-5, the V gene TRBV20-1; 9 nucleotides line up with TRBD1. This CDR3 has 14 amino acids. Germline CDR1 DFQATT, CDR2 SNEGSKA (reference sequence). V dropped 6 bases and J dropped 7; count of bases not matched to a gene: 10. The CDR3 DNA is TGCAGTGCCACTTGGACAGGGGAAAGACAGCCCCAGCATTTT. As protein: CSATWTGERQPQHF.

This clonotype was picked up a small number of times. The rearrangement joins TRBV5-1 to TRBJ1-4; D might be TRBD1 (5 bases). CDR3 length: 14 residues. The germline gives CDR1 SGHRS, CDR2 YFSETQ. V dropped 4 bases and J dropped 8 bases, with 15 bases sitting between them. The CDR3 loop is CASSAGTGEEKLFF. The CDR3 bases are TGCGCCAGCAGCGCCGGGACCGGGGAGGAAAAACTGTTTTTT. Variable domain in full (rest from reference TRBV5-1 and TRBJ1-4): KAGVTQTPRYLIKTRGQQVTLSCSPISGHRSVSWYQQTPGQGLQFLFEYFSETQRNKGNFPGRFSGRQFSNSRSEMNVSTLELGDSALYLCASSAGTGEEKLFFGSGTQLSVL.

As for this clonotype: This clone may be a read error of a much larger clone one base away. This chain links TRBV12-3 or TRBV12-4 with TRBJ2-5; D is ambiguous. Trimming left V 6 bases short and J 5 bases short, with 19 bases between. The CDR3 is 15 residues long. The CDR3 spells CASSLRLLIGETQYF. Written as DNA, the CDR3 is TGTGCCAGCAGCCTGAGGCTGTTGATTGGGGAGACCCAGTACTTC.

This clonotype has just a few counts. This chain connects TRBV4-1 to TRBJ2-1, with 11 bases aligning to TRBD2. The length of the CDR3 is 15 residues. Trimming cost V 5 bases and J 7 bases; bases outside gene matches: 7. Per the germline V gene, CDR1 is MGHRA and CDR2 is YSYEKL. The CDR3 DNA sequence: TGCGCCAGCAGCAAACTAGCGGGGGTTGGGAATGAGCAGTTCTTC. Translation gives CASSKLAGVGNEQFF.

This clonotype occurred a few times. The chain joins TRBV12-5 to TRBJ2-1; D possibly matches TRBD1 or TRBD2 (5 bases each). The J call may be wrong; the DNA end is better matched by TRBJ2-7. The CDR3 has 13 residues. Germline assignment: CDR1 LGHNT and CDR2 FRNRAP. CDR3 loop: CASGLDEGNEQYF. DNA of the CDR3: TGTGCTAGTGGTTTGGATGAGGGGAATGAGCAGTACTTC.

Worth noting for this clonotype: This may be a read error: a much more frequent sequence differs by one nucleotide. The chain carries TRBV29-1 and TRBJ2-1, with D possibly being TRBD2 (5 bases). In germline, CDR1 is SQVTM, CDR2 ANQGSEA. The CDR3 spans 18 residues. Between the trimmed V and J ends, which lost 2 bases and 2 bases, there was a span of 22 bases. The CDR3 sequence: CSVEKRNGEARAYNEQFF. CDR3 nucleotides: TGCAGCGTTGAAAAGCGGAACGGGGAAGCGCGAGCCTACAATGAGCAGTTCTTC.